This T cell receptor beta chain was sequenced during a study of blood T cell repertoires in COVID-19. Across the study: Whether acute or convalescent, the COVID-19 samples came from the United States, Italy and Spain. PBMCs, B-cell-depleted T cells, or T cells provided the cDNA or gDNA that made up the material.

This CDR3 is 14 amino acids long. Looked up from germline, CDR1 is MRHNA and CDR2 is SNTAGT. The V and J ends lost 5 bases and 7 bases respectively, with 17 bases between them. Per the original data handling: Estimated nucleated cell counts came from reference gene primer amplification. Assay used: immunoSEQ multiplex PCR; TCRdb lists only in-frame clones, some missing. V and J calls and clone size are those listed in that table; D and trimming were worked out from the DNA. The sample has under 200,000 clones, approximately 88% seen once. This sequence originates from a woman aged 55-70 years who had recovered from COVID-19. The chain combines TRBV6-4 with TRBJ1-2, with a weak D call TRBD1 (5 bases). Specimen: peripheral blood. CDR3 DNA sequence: TGTGCCAGCAGTCTGGGGCCCGGGAGTAGTGGCTACACCTTC. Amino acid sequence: CASSLGPGSSGYTF.